Listed below are T cell receptor beta chains from one sample, sequenced in a study of control samples from healthy donors and cancer patients. Using immunoSEQ multiplex PCR, the repertoire was profiled, and TCRdb retains in-frame clones only, with some absent. The table shows roughly 130,000 clones, with approximately 90% occurring only once. The sample taken for sequencing was blood. Receptors originate from a man aged 50 to 60 in good health. The CDR3 runs from the conserved cysteine through the conserved F or W. Each record gives: clone size, D gene, J gene, V gene, CDR3 protein, CDR3 DNA. A D gene is named only where the DNA matches it firmly. Not all rows give a size; the values are once, few, many and, for expanded clones, a class.

>-|-|TRBJ1-2|TRBV30
CAWNDSPPGYTF
TGTGCCTGGAATGACAGCCCCCCTGGCTACACCTTC
>once|-|TRBJ2-3|TRBV21-1
CASSFPGQKDTQYF
TGTGCCAGCAGCTTCCCGGGTCAAAAGGATACGCAGTATTTT
>-|-|TRBJ2-1|TRBV3-1/TRBV3-2
CASSQGTQTWEQFF
TGTGCCAGCAGCCAAGGGACACAGACTTGGGAGCAGTTCTTC
>-|-|TRBJ2-7|TRBV4-1
CASSHMISGLSTYEQYF
TGCGCCAGCAGCCACATGATTTCGGGCCTCTCCACCTACGAGCAGTACTTC
>-|TRBD1|TRBJ2-2|TRBV2
CASSERDRVTGELFF
TGTGCCAGCAGTGAACGGGACAGGGTTACCGGGGAGCTGTTTTTT
>-|-|TRBJ1-6|TRBV6-2/TRBV6-3
CASSRTYGTLNSPLHF
TGTGCCAGCAGCCGGACCTATGGGACCCTTAATTCACCCCTCCACTTT
>-|-|TRBJ1-4|TRBV7-9
CASSLSGVTEKLFF
TGTGCCAGCAGCTTATCAGGGGTTACTGAAAAACTGTTTTTT
>-|-|TRBJ1-1|TRBV5-4
CASRRNSQNTEAFF
TGTGCCAGCCGACGCAATAGTCAGAACACTGAAGCTTTCTTT
>-|TRBD2|TRBJ2-7|TRBV4-2
CASSQNQRDYEQYF
TGTGCCAGCAGCCAGAACCAGCGGGACTACGAGCAGTACTTC
>once|TRBD2|TRBJ2-7|TRBV28
CASSAQGLARYEQYF
TGTGCCAGCAGTGCACAGGGACTAGCCCGCTACGAGCAGTACTTC
>-|TRBD1|TRBJ1-6|TRBV6-5
CASSSGTGYNSPLHF
TGTGCCAGCAGTTCCGGGACAGGGTATAATTCACCCCTCCACTTT
>-|-|TRBJ2-5|TRBV5-1
CASSLAVGYGETQYF
TGCGCCAGCAGCTTGGCCGTGGGGTACGGGGAGACCCAGTACTTC
>-|TRBD2|TRBJ2-1|TRBV5-1
CASSSGGTSGDNEQFF
TGCGCCAGCAGCTCCGGTGGGACTAGCGGCGACAATGAGCAGTTCTTC
>-|-|TRBJ1-2|TRBV4-1
CASSQVDRPLSGYTF
TGCGCCAGCAGCCAAGTTGACAGACCCCTTAGTGGCTACACCTTC
>-|-|TRBJ2-1|TRBV10-3
CAISGRGIGEQFF
TGTGCCATCAGTGGACGGGGGATCGGTGAGCAGTTCTTC
>-|TRBD1|TRBJ2-5|TRBV6-5
CASRGGGETQYF
TGTGCCAGCAGAGGGGGCGGAGAGACCCAGTACTTC
>once|TRBD1|TRBJ1-1|TRBV11-2
CASSLDGTGAMNTEAFF
TGTGCCAGCAGCTTAGATGGGACAGGGGCTATGAACACTGAAGCTTTCTTT
>-|-|TRBJ2-3|TRBV6-4
CASSDSLGGTDTQYF
TGTGCCAGCAGTGACTCGTTAGGGGGCACAGATACGCAGTATTTT
>-|-|TRBJ2-7|TRBV3-1/TRBV3-2
CASSRGGKTYYEQYF
TGTGCCAGCAGCCGCGGAGGGAAAACATACTACGAGCAGTACTTC
>-|TRBD2|TRBJ2-7|TRBV3-1/TRBV3-2
CASSQTSGGPYEQYF
TGTGCCAGCAGCCAAACTAGCGGGGGGCCCTACGAGCAGTACTTC
>-|-|TRBJ2-1|TRBV7-3
CASSSGTDYNEQFF
TGTGCCAGCAGCTCCGGGACGGATTACAATGAGCAGTTCTTC
>-|TRBD2|TRBJ2-5|TRBV6-5
CASRGIAGGETQYF
TGTGCCAGCAGAGGGATAGCGGGGGGTGAGACCCAGTACTTC
>-|TRBD1|TRBJ1-5|TRBV7-8
CASSLDRAGGQPQHF
TGTGCCAGCAGCCTGGACAGGGCTGGGGGTCAGCCCCAGCATTTT
>-|-|TRBJ2-5|TRBV30
CAWSVSETQYF
TGTGCCTGGAGTGTATCAGAGACCCAGTACTTC
>-|-|TRBJ2-1|TRBV3-1/TRBV3-2
CASSQGYPTYNEQFF
TGTGCCAGCAGCCAAGGCTACCCAACCTACAATGAGCAGTTCTTC
>-|-|TRBJ2-6|TRBV6-2/TRBV6-3
CASSYSSSGGFLRANVLTF
TGTGCCAGCAGTTACTCGAGTAGTGGAGGTTTTCTACGGGCCAACGTCCTGACTTTC
>-|TRBD1|TRBJ1-2|TRBV5-6
CASSLTGVSYGYTF
TGTGCCAGCAGCTTGACAGGGGTTAGCTATGGCTACACCTTC
>-|-|TRBJ2-3|TRBV9
CASSARGDTSTDTQYF
TGTGCCAGCAGCGCTAGGGGGGATACTAGCACAGATACGCAGTATTTT
>once|-|TRBJ2-3|TRBV7-8
CASSPRWGDTQYF
TGTGCCAGCAGCCCCCGGTGGGGAGATACGCAGTATTTT
>-|TRBD2|TRBJ2-7|TRBV3-1/TRBV3-2
CASSQAGGSHYEQYF
TGTGCCAGCAGCCAGGCGGGGGGGTCCCACTACGAGCAGTACTTC
>-|-|TRBJ2-5|TRBV5-1
CASSLAGETTQETQYF
TGCGCCAGCAGCTTGGCCGGGGAGACTACTCAAGAGACCCAGTACTTC
>-|TRBD1|TRBJ2-5|TRBV27
CASSMRTGEETQYF
TGTGCCAGCAGTATGCGGACAGGGGAAGAGACCCAGTACTTC
>-|-|TRBJ2-5|TRBV12-2
CASRLWWQRGRPSVRYF
TGTGCAAGTCGCTTATGGTGGCAGCGGGGGAGACCGAGCGTTAGGTACTTC
>once|-|TRBJ2-2|TRBV30
CAWSRVAGGELFF
TGTGCCTGGAGTCGGGTAGCAGGCGGGGAGCTGTTTTTT
>-|TRBD1|TRBJ2-6|TRBV11-3
CASSPRQGPITSSGANVLTF
TGTGCCAGCAGCCCCAGACAGGGTCCCATCACGAGCTCTGGGGCCAACGTCCTGACTTTC
>-|-|TRBJ1-1|TRBV6-5
CASSFEASLEAFF
TGTGCCAGCAGCTTTGAGGCCAGCCTTGAAGCTTTCTTT
>-|TRBD1|TRBJ1-5|TRBV10-3
CAISDRGQTEGQPQHF
TGTGCCATCAGCGACAGGGGCCAGACCGAGGGTCAGCCCCAGCATTTT
>once|-|TRBJ1-5|TRBV9
CASSVMGAGPQHF
TGTGCCAGCAGCGTAATGGGTGCTGGGCCCCAGCATTTT
>-|-|TRBJ2-5|TRBV28
CASSLSGSQETQYF
TGTGCCAGCAGTTTATCGGGCAGCCAAGAGACCCAGTACTTC
>once|TRBD1|TRBJ2-2|TRBV6-6
CASSHGTGAQWYTGELFF
TGTGCCAGCAGTCACGGGACAGGGGCGCAATGGTACACCGGGGAGCTGTTTTTT
>-|TRBD2|TRBJ2-3|TRBV10-3
CAISAGTSGGAMTDTQYF
TGTGCCATCAGTGCGGGGACTAGCGGGGGGGCCATGACAGATACGCAGTATTTT
>-|-|TRBJ1-1|TRBV18
CASSPRGGSEAFF
TGTGCCAGCTCACCCCGTGGAGGGAGTGAAGCTTTCTTT
>-|-|TRBJ2-5|TRBV5-5
CASSLVSSETQYF
TGTGCCAGCAGCTTGGTAAGCTCTGAGACCCAGTACTTC
>-|-|TRBJ2-3|TRBV18
CASSQRERDTQYF
TGTGCCAGCTCACAAAGGGAAAGAGATACGCAGTATTTT
>-|TRBD1|TRBJ2-7|TRBV14
CASSQAPGTGRYEQYF
TGTGCCAGCAGCCAAGCCCCCGGGACAGGAAGGTACGAGCAGTACTTC
>-|TRBD1|TRBJ2-1|TRBV10-3
CAISESNSGTGLNNEQFF
TGTGCCATCAGTGAGTCGAACTCCGGGACAGGTCTGAACAATGAGCAGTTCTTC
>-|-|TRBJ1-2|TRBV5-1
CASREGSGSGYTF
TGCGCCAGCAGGGAGGGATCAGGGTCCGGCTACACCTTC
>-|-|TRBJ2-7|TRBV2
CASSVDTSYEQYF
TGTGCCAGCAGTGTGGACACTTCCTACGAGCAGTACTTC
>-|-|TRBJ1-2|TRBV2
CASSTGSTNYGYTF
TGTGCCAGCAGCACAGGATCCACTAACTATGGCTACACCTTC
>-|-|TRBJ1-3|TRBV7-8
CASSFASWSGNTIYF
TGTGCCAGCAGCTTCGCCAGTTGGTCTGGAAACACCATATATTTT
>-|-|TRBJ2-5|TRBV5-6
CASSSIPQETQYF
TGTGCCAGCAGCTCCATCCCCCAAGAGACCCAGTACTTC
>-|TRBD2|TRBJ2-1|TRBV5-4
CASSTGTGGEQFF
TGTGCCAGCAGCACCGGGACGGGGGGTGAGCAGTTCTTC
>-|TRBD1|TRBJ2-7|TRBV5-6
CASGTGAYEQYF
TGTGCCAGCGGGACAGGGGCGTACGAGCAGTACTTC
>-|-|TRBJ2-2|TRBV10-3
CAISGRTTNTGELFF
TGTGCCATCAGCGGAAGGACTACGAACACCGGGGAGCTGTTTTTT
>once|TRBD2|TRBJ2-3|TRBV7-9
CASSRVAGLSTDTQYF
TGTGCCAGCAGCCGGGTAGCGGGACTTAGCACAGATACGCAGTATTTT
>few|TRBD2|TRBJ2-1|TRBV9
CASSVGAGGADNEQFF
TGTGCCAGCAGCGTAGGGGCGGGGGGAGCAGACAATGAGCAGTTCTTC
>once|TRBD1|TRBJ2-7|TRBV5-4
CASSFGVYRGTGEQYF
TGTGCCAGCAGCTTCGGCGTTTACAGGGGAACGGGCGAGCAGTACTTC
>-|-|TRBJ2-7|TRBV15
CATSRDPPGRQISYEQYF
TGTGCCACCAGCAGAGATCCCCCGGGACGGCAAATATCCTACGAGCAGTACTTC
>-|TRBD2|TRBJ2-3|TRBV4-2
CASSQAGTSGGESDTQYF
TGTGCCAGCAGCCAGGCCGGGACTAGCGGGGGGGAGTCAGATACGCAGTATTTT